This TCR beta chain was recorded in a study of CXCR3-negative and CXCR3-positive naive CD8 T cells. Study outcomes and limitations: Both of the naive subsets showed about the same high diversity, but memory CD8+ cells had much less. More hydrophobic TRB CDR3s occurred in CXCR3-positive than in CXCR3-negative naive cells.

Germline V CDR1 and CDR2: MGHRA, YSYEKL. This CDR3 contains 11 residues. Each TRB cDNA library was prepared by 5' RACE (with UMI labels). TCRdb re-analyzed the 5' RACE reads; it lists each CDR3 protein once, without DNA. The table lists around 140,000 distinct CDR3 sequences. About this clonotype itself: What it binds is unknown.

Source material: naive CXCR3+ CD8+ T cells from blood. Subset given: CD45RO-CCR7+CD27+CD95- naive CD8+ T cells expressing CXCR3 (TNR3+). This chain uses TRBV4-1 with TRBJ1-2. This receptor was taken from a human donor in good health. Some clones in this sample may be carry-over from other donors' samples. The CDR3 protein is CASSQGYGYTF.